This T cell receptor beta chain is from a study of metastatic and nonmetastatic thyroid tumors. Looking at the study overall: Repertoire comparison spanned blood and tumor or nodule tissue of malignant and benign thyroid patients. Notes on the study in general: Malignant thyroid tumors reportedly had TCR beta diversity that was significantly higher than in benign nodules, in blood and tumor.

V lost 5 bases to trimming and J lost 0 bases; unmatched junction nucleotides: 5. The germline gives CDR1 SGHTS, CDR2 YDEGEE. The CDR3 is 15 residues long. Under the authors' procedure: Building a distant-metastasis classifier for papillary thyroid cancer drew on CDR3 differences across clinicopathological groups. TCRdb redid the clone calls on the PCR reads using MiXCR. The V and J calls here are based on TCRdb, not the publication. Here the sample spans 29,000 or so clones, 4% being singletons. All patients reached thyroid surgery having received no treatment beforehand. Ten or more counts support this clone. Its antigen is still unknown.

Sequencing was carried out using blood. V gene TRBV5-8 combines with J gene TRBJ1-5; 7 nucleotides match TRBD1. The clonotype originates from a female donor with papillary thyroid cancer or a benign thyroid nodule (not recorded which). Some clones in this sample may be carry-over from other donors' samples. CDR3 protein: CASSIQGHSNQPQHF. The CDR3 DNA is TGTGCCAGCAGTATACAGGGGCATAGCAATCAGCCCCAGCATTTT.